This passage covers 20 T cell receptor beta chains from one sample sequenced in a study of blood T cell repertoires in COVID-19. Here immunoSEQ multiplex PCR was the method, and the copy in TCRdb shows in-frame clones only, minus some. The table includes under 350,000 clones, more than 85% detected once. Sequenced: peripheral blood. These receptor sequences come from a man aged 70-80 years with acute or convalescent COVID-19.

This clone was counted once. The CDR3 spells CAIRIAGPGELFF. CDR3 DNA sequence: TGTGCCATCAGGATAGCGGGACCCGGGGAGCTGTTTTTT. The chain links TRBV10-3 to TRBJ2-2; 8 bases align to TRBD2. Germline-derived CDR1 and CDR2 are ENHRY and SYGVKD. V was clipped by 6 bases and J by 6 bases; unmatched bases: 3. The CDR3 runs 13 residues.

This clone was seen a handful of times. The CDR3 coding sequence is TGTGCCAGCAGCCCCTGGGACAGCCCAACTAATGAAAAACTGTTTTTT. Translated: CASSPWDSPTNEKLFF. The chain combines TRBV3-1 (or the pseudogene TRBV3-2) with TRBJ1-4, with 7 bases that match TRBD1. Germline CDR1 reads LGHDT; CDR2 reads YNNKEL (reference sequence). CDR3 length: 16 amino acids. V lost 4 bases and J lost 0; bases outside the gene matches: 5.

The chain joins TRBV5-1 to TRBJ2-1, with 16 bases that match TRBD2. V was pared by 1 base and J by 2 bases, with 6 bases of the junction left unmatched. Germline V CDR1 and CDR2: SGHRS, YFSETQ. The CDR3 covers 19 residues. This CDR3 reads CASSLYGTSGGGPYNEQFF. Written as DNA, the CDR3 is TGCGCCAGCAGCTTGTATGGGACTAGCGGGGGGGGACCCTACAATGAGCAGTTCTTC.

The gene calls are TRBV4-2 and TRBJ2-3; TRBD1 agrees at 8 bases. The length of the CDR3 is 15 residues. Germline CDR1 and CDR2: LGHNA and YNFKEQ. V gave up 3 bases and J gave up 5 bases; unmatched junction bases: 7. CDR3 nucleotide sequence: TGTGCCAGCAGCCATGCACGGACAGGGAGAGATACGCAGTATTTT. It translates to CASSHARTGRDTQYF.

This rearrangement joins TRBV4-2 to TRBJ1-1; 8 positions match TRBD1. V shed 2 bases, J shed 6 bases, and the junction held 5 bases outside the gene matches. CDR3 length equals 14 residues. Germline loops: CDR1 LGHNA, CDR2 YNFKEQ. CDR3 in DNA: TGTGCCAGCAGCCAAACGGACAGGGTCCCTGAAGCTTTCTTT. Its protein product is CASSQTDRVPEAFF.

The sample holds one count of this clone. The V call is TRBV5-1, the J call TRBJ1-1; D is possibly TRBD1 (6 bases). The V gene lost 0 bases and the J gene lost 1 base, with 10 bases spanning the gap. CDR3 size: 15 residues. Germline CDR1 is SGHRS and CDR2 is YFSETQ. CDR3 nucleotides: TGCGCCAGCAGCTTGGAGGGCAGGGGGAACACTGAAGCTTTCTTT. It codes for CASSLEGRGNTEAFF.

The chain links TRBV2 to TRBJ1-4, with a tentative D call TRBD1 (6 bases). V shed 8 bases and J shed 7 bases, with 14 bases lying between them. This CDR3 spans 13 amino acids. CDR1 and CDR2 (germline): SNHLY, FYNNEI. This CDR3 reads CASRNRVFEKLFF. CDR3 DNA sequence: TGTGCCAGCCGAAACAGGGTTTTTGAAAAACTGTTTTTT.

The CDR3 DNA reads as TGTGCCAGTAGCTCGCGGACTAGAGTTCACATTCAGTACTTC. The encoded protein is CASSSRTRVHIQYF. This sequence joins TRBV19 and TRBJ2-4, with 7 bases fitting TRBD2. The CDR3 is 14 amino acids. Germline loops: CDR1 LNHDA, CDR2 SQIVND (reference sequence). Trimming removed 6 bases from V and 8 bases from J; junction bases left unmatched: 10.

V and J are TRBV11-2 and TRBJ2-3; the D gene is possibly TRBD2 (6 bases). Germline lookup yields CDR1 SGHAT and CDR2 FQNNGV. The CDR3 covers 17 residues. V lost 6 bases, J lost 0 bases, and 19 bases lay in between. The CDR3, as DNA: TGTGCCAGCAGTCCAGAGTATCACGGGAGAAGCACAGATACGCAGTATTTT. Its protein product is CASSPEYHGRSTDTQYF.

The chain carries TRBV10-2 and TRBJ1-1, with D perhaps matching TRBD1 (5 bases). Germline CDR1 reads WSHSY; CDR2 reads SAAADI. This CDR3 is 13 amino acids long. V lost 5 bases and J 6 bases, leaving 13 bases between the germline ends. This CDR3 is CASSPQVHAEAFF. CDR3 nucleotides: TGCGCCAGCAGTCCACAGGTTCACGCTGAAGCTTTCTTT.

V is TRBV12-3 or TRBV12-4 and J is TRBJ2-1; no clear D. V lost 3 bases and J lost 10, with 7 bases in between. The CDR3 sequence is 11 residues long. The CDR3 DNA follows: TGTGCCAGCAGTTTTTTGGCCGAGCAGTTCTTC. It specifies CASSFLAEQFF.

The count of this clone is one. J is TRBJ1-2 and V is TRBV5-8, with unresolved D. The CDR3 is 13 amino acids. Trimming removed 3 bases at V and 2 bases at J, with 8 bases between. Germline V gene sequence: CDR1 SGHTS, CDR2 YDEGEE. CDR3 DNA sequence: TGTGCCAGCAGCTGGACTGAAAACTATGGCTACACCTTC. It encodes CASSWTENYGYTF.

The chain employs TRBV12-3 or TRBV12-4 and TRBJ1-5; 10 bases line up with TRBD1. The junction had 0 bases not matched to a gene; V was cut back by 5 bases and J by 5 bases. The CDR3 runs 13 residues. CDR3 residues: CASSGTGDQPQHF. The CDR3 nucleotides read TGTGCCAGCAGTGGGACAGGGGATCAGCCCCAGCATTTT.

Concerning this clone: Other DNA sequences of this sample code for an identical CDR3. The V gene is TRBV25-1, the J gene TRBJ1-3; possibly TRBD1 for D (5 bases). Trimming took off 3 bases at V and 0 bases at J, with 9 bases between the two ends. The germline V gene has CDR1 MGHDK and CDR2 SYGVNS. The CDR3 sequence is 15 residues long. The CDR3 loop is CASSDGGGSGNTIYF. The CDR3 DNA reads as TGTGCCAGCAGTGATGGGGGGGGCTCTGGAAACACCATATATTTT.

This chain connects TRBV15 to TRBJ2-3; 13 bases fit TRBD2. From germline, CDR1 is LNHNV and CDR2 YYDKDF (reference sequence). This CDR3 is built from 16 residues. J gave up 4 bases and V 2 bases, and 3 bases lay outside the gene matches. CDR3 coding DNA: TGTGCCACCAGCAGATTTGGACTAGCGGGAGCAGATACGCAGTATTTT. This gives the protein CATSRFGLAGADTQYF.

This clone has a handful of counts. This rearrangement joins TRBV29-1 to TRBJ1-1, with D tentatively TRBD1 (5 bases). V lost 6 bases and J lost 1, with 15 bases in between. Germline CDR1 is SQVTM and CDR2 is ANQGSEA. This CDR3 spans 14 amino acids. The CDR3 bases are TGCAGCGTCACTCCCCGGACAACGAACACTGAAGCTTTCTTT. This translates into CSVTPRTTNTEAFF.

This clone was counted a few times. CDR3 residues: CAISGTDQGANYGYTF. The DNA of the CDR3 is TGTGCCATCAGTGGTACAGACCAGGGGGCTAACTATGGCTACACCTTC. This chain links TRBV10-3 with TRBJ1-2; 7 bases align to TRBD1. This CDR3 comprises 16 residues. After removal of 4 bases from V and 0 bases from J, the junction contained 8 bases not matched to a gene. Germline lookup yields CDR1 ENHRY and CDR2 SYGVKD.

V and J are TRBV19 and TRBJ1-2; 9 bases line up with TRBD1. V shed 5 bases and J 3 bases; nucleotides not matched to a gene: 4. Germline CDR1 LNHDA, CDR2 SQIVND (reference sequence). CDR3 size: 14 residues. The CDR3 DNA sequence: TGTGCCAGTAGTTTGGACAGGGGCTACTATGGCTACACCTTC. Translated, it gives CASSLDRGYYGYTF.

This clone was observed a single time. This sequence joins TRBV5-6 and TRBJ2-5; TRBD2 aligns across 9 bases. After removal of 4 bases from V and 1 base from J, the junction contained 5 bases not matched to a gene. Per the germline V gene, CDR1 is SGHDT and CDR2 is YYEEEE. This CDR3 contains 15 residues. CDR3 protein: CASSLPGLAQETQYF. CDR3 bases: TGTGCCAGCAGCCTACCGGGACTAGCCCAAGAGACCCAGTACTTC.

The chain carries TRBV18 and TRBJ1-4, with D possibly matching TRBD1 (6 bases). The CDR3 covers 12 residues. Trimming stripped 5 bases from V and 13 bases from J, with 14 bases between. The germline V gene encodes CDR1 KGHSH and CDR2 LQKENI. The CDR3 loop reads CASSEGQNRLFF. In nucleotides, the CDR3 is TGTGCCAGCTCAGAAGGACAGAATCGACTGTTTTTT.